The 8 T cell receptor beta chains below come from one sample, sequenced in a study of blood T cell repertoires in COVID-19. Profiled with immunoSEQ multiplex PCR; TCRdb holds only in-frame clones, not every one. Here the sample spans a few hundred thousand clones, 80% to 85% being singletons. The sample taken for sequencing was PBMCs or T cells enriched from blood (not recorded which). The receptors derive from a woman in her forties or fifties who had recovered from COVID-19.

CDR3 bases: TGTGCCAGCAGCCAAGGTTTCCCGAACGGGGACTATGGCTACACCTTC. It yields the protein CASSQGFPNGDYGYTF. The chain has TRBV3-1 (or the pseudogene TRBV3-2) and TRBJ1-2; D is undetermined. This CDR3 region has 16 residues. The germline gives CDR1 LGHDT, CDR2 YNNKEL (reference sequence). V was trimmed by 1 base and J by 3 bases, leaving 15 bases between them.

The chain combines TRBV7-3 with TRBJ2-2, with D possibly matching TRBD2 (5 bases). From germline, CDR1 is SGHTA and CDR2 FQGTGA. The V end was cut by 0 bases, the J end by 4 bases, with 15 bases between. The CDR3 is 17 amino acids. CDR3 region: CASSLTTAGTGTGELFF. The CDR3 nucleotides read TGTGCCAGCAGCTTAACTACTGCGGGTACTGGCACCGGGGAGCTGTTTTTT.

The rearrangement uses TRBV29-1 and TRBJ1-1; D gene uncertain. Trimming took 5 bases from V and 1 from J, leaving 11 bases between them. This CDR3 is built from 13 residues. CDR1 and CDR2 from the germline V gene are SQVTM and ANQGSEA. CDR3 DNA: TGCAGCGTTCTGCCCCCACAGAACACTGAAGCTTTCTTT. Its translation is CSVLPPQNTEAFF.

The chain employs TRBV18 and TRBJ1-5, with 7 bases that match TRBD1. The trim removed 4 bases at V and 4 bases at J, leaving 4 bases unmatched. This CDR3 spans 14 amino acids. The germline V gene encodes CDR1 KGHSH and CDR2 LQKENI. CDR3 loop: CASSHDRVNQPQHF. The CDR3 DNA reads as TGTGCCAGCTCACACGACAGGGTTAATCAGCCCCAGCATTTT.

The chain links TRBV7-2 to TRBJ2-7, with D possibly being TRBD1 (6 bases). In germline, CDR1 is SGHTA, CDR2 FQGNSA. This CDR3 comprises 16 residues. V lost 3 bases and J lost 4, with 19 bases in between. The CDR3, as DNA: TGTGCCAGCAGCTTTGGATTTGGCAGGGGTGGGTACGAGCAGTACTTC. Translated, it gives CASSFGFGRGGYEQYF.

The chain is built from TRBV6-5 and TRBJ1-4; 9 bases are shared with TRBD1. The CDR3 is 15 residues long. V was clipped by 0 bases and J by 7 bases; unmatched bases: 3. Looked up from germline, CDR1 is MNHEY and CDR2 is SVGAGI. The CDR3 sequence: CASSYSGQGAEKLFF. As DNA, the CDR3 is TGTGCCAGCAGTTACTCGGGACAGGGCGCTGAAAAACTGTTTTTT.

V is TRBV5-1 and J is TRBJ2-5; D perhaps matches TRBD2 (6 bases). This CDR3 is built from 15 residues. Trimming took 5 bases from V and 1 from J, leaving 15 bases between them. Germline CDR1 SGHRS, CDR2 YFSETQ. CDR3 residues: CASSRSYGSQETQYF. The DNA of the CDR3 is TGCGCCAGCAGTCGGAGCTACGGGAGCCAAGAGACCCAGTACTTC.

The chain joins TRBV7-2 to TRBJ2-5; 11 bases are a match to TRBD2. Germline CDR1 SGHTA, CDR2 FQGNSA. V was pared by 5 bases and J by 4 bases, with 15 bases of the junction left unmatched. There are 18 residues in the CDR3. The CDR3 is CASSPASGRTLRGETQYF. DNA for the CDR3: TGTGCCAGCAGCCCAGCTAGCGGGAGGACCCTCCGGGGAGAGACCCAGTACTTC. The complete variable domain, with remaining parts taken from reference TRBV7-2 and TRBJ2-5, reads GAGVSQSPSNKVTEKGKDVELRCDPISGHTALYWYRQSLGQGLEFLIYFQGNSAPDKSGLPSDRFSAERTGGSVSTLTIQRTQQEDSAVYLCASSPASGRTLRGETQYFGPGTRLLVL.